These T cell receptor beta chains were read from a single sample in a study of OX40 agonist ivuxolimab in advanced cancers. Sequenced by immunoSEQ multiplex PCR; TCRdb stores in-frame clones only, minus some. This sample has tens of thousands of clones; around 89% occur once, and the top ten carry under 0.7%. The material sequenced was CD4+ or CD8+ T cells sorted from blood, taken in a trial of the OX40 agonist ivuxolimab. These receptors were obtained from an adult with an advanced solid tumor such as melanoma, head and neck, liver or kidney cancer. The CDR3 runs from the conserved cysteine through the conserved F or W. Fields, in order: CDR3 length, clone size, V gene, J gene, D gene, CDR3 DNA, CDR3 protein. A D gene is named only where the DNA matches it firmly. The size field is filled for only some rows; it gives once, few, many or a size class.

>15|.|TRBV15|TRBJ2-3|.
TGTGCCACCAGCAGAGAAAGCCTAAGCACAGATACGCAGTATTTT
CATSRESLSTDTQYF
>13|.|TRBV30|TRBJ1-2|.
TGTGCCTGGAGAATCACAGCTTTCGATGGCTACACCTTC
CAWRITAFDGYTF
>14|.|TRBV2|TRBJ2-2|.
TGTGCCAGCAGGTGGAGTCAGACCACCGGGGAGCTGTTTTTT
CASRWSQTTGELFF
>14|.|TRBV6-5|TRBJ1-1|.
TGTGCCAGCAGTTACTCGAAAGCGGACACTGAAGCTTTCTTT
CASSYSKADTEAFF
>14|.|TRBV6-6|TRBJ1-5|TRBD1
TGTGCCAGCTCAGGGGGGGGAGGAAATCAGCCCCAGCATTTT
CASSGGGGNQPQHF
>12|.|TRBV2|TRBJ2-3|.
TGTGCCAGCAGTGAATCAGGGGATACGCAGTATTTT
CASSESGDTQYF
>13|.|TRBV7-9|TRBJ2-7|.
TGTGCCAGCAGCTTCATTTCGGGCTACGAGCAGTACTTC
CASSFISGYEQYF
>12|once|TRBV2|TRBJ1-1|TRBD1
TGTGCCAGCAACAGGGGGGACACTGAAGCTTTCTTT
CASNRGDTEAFF
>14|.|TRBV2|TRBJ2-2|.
TGTGCCAGCAGTGCGGAGGGGGTCACCGGGGAGCTGTTTTTT
CASSAEGVTGELFF
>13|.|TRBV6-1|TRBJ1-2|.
TGTGCCAGCAGTGAACAGTCGAACTATGGCTACACCTTC
CASSEQSNYGYTF
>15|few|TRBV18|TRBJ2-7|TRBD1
TGTGCCAGCTCACCAGAACAGGGGTTTCTCTACGAGCAGTACTTC
CASSPEQGFLYEQYF
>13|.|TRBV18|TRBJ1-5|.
TGTGCCAGCCGGGTTTCAGTGGGTCAGCCCCAGCATTTT
CASRVSVGQPQHF
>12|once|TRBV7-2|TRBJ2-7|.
TGTGCCAGCAGCTTCGGGGTTGGGGAGCAGTACTTC
CASSFGVGEQYF
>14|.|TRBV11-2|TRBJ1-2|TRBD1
TGTGCCAGCAGCCTCACAGGGGGCGGCTATGGCTACACCTTC
CASSLTGGGYGYTF
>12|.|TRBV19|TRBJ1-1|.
TGTGCCAGTAGTACACCAGGGAGCGGAGCTTTCTTT
CASSTPGSGAFF
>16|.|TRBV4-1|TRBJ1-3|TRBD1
TGCGCCAGCAGCCAAGAAGAGGGGGCTGCTGGAAACACCATATATTTT
CASSQEEGAAGNTIYF
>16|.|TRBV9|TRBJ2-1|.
TGTGCCAGCAGCGTAGCTACCAGGGGGGCCATCAATGAGCAGTTCTTC
CASSVATRGAINEQFF
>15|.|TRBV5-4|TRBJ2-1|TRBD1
TGTGCCAGCAGCGAGGGACAGGGGCATTACAATGAGCAGTTCTTC
CASSEGQGHYNEQFF
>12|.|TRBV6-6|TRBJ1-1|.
TGTGCCAGCGGCCCGGGGAAGACTGAAGCTTTCTTT
CASGPGKTEAFF
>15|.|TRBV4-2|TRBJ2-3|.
TGTGCCAGCAGCCAAGATGGCGGGGGCTCGGATACGCAGTATTTT
CASSQDGGGSDTQYF
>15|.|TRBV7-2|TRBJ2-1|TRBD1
TGTGCCAGCACCCTGGACCAGGGGGAGTACAATGAGCAGTTCTTC
CASTLDQGEYNEQFF
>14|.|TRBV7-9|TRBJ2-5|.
TGTGCCAGCAGCTTAAATAACGCTCAAGAGACCCAGTACTTC
CASSLNNAQETQYF
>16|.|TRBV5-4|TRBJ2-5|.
TGTGCCAGCAGCCCCGGAGGCGGGGCGACTGAGGAGACCCAGTACTTC
CASSPGGGATEETQYF
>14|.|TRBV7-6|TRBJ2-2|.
TGTGCCAGCACGGCAGGGATGAACACCGGGGAGCTGTTTTTT
CASTAGMNTGELFF